The 13 T cell receptor beta chains given below trace back to one sample, sequenced in a study of blood T cell repertoires in COVID-19. TCRdb's copy holds only in-frame clones and misses some; the assay was immunoSEQ multiplex PCR. The sample carries under 150,000 clones, roughly 84% recorded once. The sequenced material came from peripheral blood. The receptor set was obtained from a man in his sixties with acute or convalescent COVID-19.

The chain combines TRBV19 with TRBJ1-1; D unresolved. The CDR3 has 15 residues. Trimming removed 5 bases from V and 5 bases from J, with 18 bases in between. CDR1 is LNHDA, CDR2 SQIVND, per germline (reference sequence). As DNA, the CDR3 is TGTGCCAGTAGTCCACCGGGCGGGGTCAAGACTGAAGCTTTCTTT. Protein: CASSPPGGVKTEAFF.

This chain uses TRBV13 with TRBJ2-3, with D perhaps matching TRBD2 (6 bases). From germline, CDR1 is PRHDT and CDR2 FYEKMQ (reference sequence). The CDR3 contains 16 residues. V lost 5 bases and J 4 bases, leaving 19 bases between the germline ends. This CDR3 reads CASSLIAEALADTQYF. The DNA for the CDR3 is TGTGCCAGCAGCCTCATAGCGGAAGCTTTGGCAGATACGCAGTATTTT.

The chain employs TRBV5-4 and TRBJ1-3; 8 bases map to TRBD1. The CDR3 spans 14 residues. CDR1 and CDR2 from the germline V gene are SGHNT and YYREEE (reference sequence). The V gene end was trimmed by 4 bases and the J gene end by 8 bases; junction bases not matched to a gene: 8. The CDR3 nucleotides are TGTGCCAGCAGCCCTGGACAGGGAAGGGACACCATATATTTT. It is translated as CASSPGQGRDTIYF.

The chain recombines TRBV9 with TRBJ2-7; the match to TRBD2 covers 8 bases. Germline CDR1 is SGDLS and CDR2 is YYNGEE. The length of the CDR3 is 15 residues. The ends lost 0 bases at V and 6 bases at J; junction bases unmatched: 8. DNA of the CDR3: TGTGCCAGCAGCGTAGAGGGTCGGGAGGGCCTCGAGCAGTACTTC. Translation gives CASSVEGREGLEQYF.

CDR3 amino acids: CASSLQGEYNEQFF. CDR3 nucleotides: TGTGCCAGCAGTTTACAGGGGGAATACAATGAGCAGTTCTTC. This chain joins TRBV27 and TRBJ2-1; 7 bases agree with TRBD1. Germline V gene data show CDR1 as MNHEY and CDR2 as SMNVEV (reference sequence). This CDR3 comprises 14 residues. After removal of 2 bases from V and 4 bases from J, the junction contained 2 bases not matched to a gene.

Here the CDR3 reads CASSLGSGYIYEQYF. The CDR3 DNA follows: TGTGCCAGCAGCTTGGGGTCAGGGTATATCTACGAGCAGTACTTC. The V gene is TRBV5-4, the J gene TRBJ2-7, with D perhaps matching TRBD1 (5 bases). This CDR3 is built from 15 residues. Germline V gene lookup returns CDR1 SGHNT and CDR2 YYREEE (reference sequence). Trimming took 0 bases from V and 3 from J, leaving 13 bases between them.

The chain carries TRBV5-8 and TRBJ1-3, with D possibly matching TRBD1 (6 bases). There are 14 residues in the CDR3. Per germline, CDR1 SGHTS and CDR2 YDEGEE. Trimming pared 4 bases from V and 4 bases from J, leaving 12 bases between. CDR3 residues: CASSTITGGNTIYF. The DNA for the CDR3 is TGTGCCAGCAGCACTATAACAGGGGGAAACACCATATATTTT.

This clone was picked up a small number of times. The CDR3 region is CASCMRAGGVDTQYF. The CDR3 nucleotides read TGTGCCAGTTGTATGAGAGCGGGCGGCGTAGATACGCAGTATTTT. The rearrangement uses TRBV28 and TRBJ2-3, with D possibly matching TRBD2 (6 bases). This CDR3 is built from 15 residues. V lost 9 bases and J lost 5, with 21 bases in between. Germline CDR1 is MDHEN and CDR2 is SYDVKM.

The rearrangement joins TRBV30 to TRBJ1-1; no reliable D call. Trimming removed 3 bases from V and 3 bases from J, with 5 bases in between. CDR1 is GTSNPN and CDR2 is SVGIG in the germline V gene (reference sequence). The CDR3 is 11 amino acids. For the CDR3, the DNA is TGTGCCTGGAGCCGAGACACTGAAGCTTTCTTT. The encoded protein is CAWSRDTEAFF.

This clone was counted a few times. The V and J genes are TRBV4-1 and TRBJ1-1; maybe TRBD1 (5 bases). Per germline, CDR1 MGHRA and CDR2 YSYEKL. The CDR3 is 14 amino acids. V was shortened by 4 bases and J by 3 bases, with 12 bases between the two germline ends. CDR3 sequence (DNA): TGCGCCAGCAGCCCAAGGCAGGGCCACACTGAAGCTTTCTTT. Residues: CASSPRQGHTEAFF.

This rearrangement joins TRBV6-1 to TRBJ2-3, with TRBD2 matching 9 bases. J lost 6 bases, V lost 0 bases, and 4 bases had no gene match. Germline-derived CDR1 and CDR2 are MNHNS and SASEGT. The CDR3 has 15 amino acids. The CDR3 coding sequence is TGTGCCAGCAGTGAAGCTAGCGGGAGAGCTGATACGCAGTATTTT. This encodes CASSEASGRADTQYF.

V and J are TRBV29-1 and TRBJ1-5; 7 bases are shared with TRBD1. V lost 5 bases to trimming and J lost 7 bases; unmatched junction nucleotides: 8. The germline V gene has CDR1 SQVTM and CDR2 ANQGSEA. The CDR3 spans 13 residues. The CDR3 reads CSVLTGLGQPQHF. The CDR3 DNA sequence: TGCAGCGTTTTGACAGGGTTAGGGCAGCCCCAGCATTTT.

The CDR3 sequence is CSATRGEKLFF. Here the CDR3 DNA reads TGCAGTGCTACTAGGGGGGAAAAACTGTTTTTT. The chain employs TRBV20-1 and TRBJ1-4, with a tentative D call TRBD1 (6 bases). V was clipped by 4 bases and J by 8 bases, with 8 bases between them. This CDR3 has 11 residues. CDR1 is DFQATT and CDR2 is SNEGSKA in the germline V gene (reference sequence).